This is a list of T cell receptor beta chains from one sample in a study of shared clonotypes between healthy human individuals. The data were produced by immunoSEQ multiplex PCR, yet TCRdb's version contains in-frame clones alone and is incomplete. The sample contains 530,000 or so clones, about three quarters of which appear only once. Sequencing was done on a sample of PBMCs. All receptors derive from a middle-aged woman in good health. Some clones in this sample may be carry-over from other donors' samples. CDR3s include the opening cysteine and the closing phenylalanine or tryptophan. Each record gives: J gene, D gene, clone size, V gene, CDR3 protein, CDR3 DNA. The D gene is left open where the match is weak. Size is omitted from some rows. Given values are once, few, many or a class for expanded clones.

j_call: TRBJ1-1
d_call: TRBD1
clone_size: -
v_call: TRBV5-1
cdr3_aa: CASSDRDRGVPNTEAFF
cdr3_nt: TGCGCCAGCAGCGACCGGGACAGGGGGGTCCCGAACACTGAAGCTTTCTTT

j_call: TRBJ1-1
d_call: -
clone_size: few
v_call: TRBV7-2
cdr3_aa: CASSLMRMNTEAFF
cdr3_nt: TGTGCCAGCAGCTTAATGCGTATGAACACTGAAGCTTTCTTT

j_call: TRBJ2-7
d_call: -
clone_size: -
v_call: TRBV9
cdr3_aa: CASSGRQTPYEQYF
cdr3_nt: TGTGCCAGCAGCGGCAGACAAACCCCCTACGAGCAGTACTTC

j_call: TRBJ2-2
d_call: -
clone_size: -
v_call: TRBV11-3
cdr3_aa: CASSLRAQNTGELFF
cdr3_nt: TGTGCCAGCAGCTTAAGAGCACAGAACACCGGGGAGCTGTTTTTT

j_call: TRBJ2-1
d_call: -
clone_size: -
v_call: TRBV28
cdr3_aa: CASSLSTPYNEQFF
cdr3_nt: TGTGCCAGCAGTTTATCTACACCCTACAATGAGCAGTTCTTC

j_call: TRBJ1-2
d_call: -
clone_size: few
v_call: TRBV7-3
cdr3_aa: CASSLTSNGRVTF
cdr3_nt: TGTGCCAGCAGCTTAACGTCGAACGGCCGTGTCACCTTC

j_call: TRBJ2-6
d_call: -
clone_size: -
v_call: TRBV29-1
cdr3_aa: CSVDLTGSGANVLTF
cdr3_nt: TGCAGCGTTGACCTAACAGGTTCGGGGGCCAACGTCCTGACTTTC

j_call: TRBJ2-5
d_call: -
clone_size: few
v_call: TRBV18
cdr3_aa: CASSPTWTPETQYF
cdr3_nt: TGTGCCAGCTCACCCACCTGGACACCAGAGACCCAGTACTTC

j_call: TRBJ1-5
d_call: -
clone_size: -
v_call: TRBV7-9
cdr3_aa: CASSLEAGNQPQHF
cdr3_nt: TGTGCCAGCAGCCTCGAGGCGGGCAATCAGCCCCAGCATTTT

j_call: TRBJ2-3
d_call: -
clone_size: -
v_call: TRBV2
cdr3_aa: CATWRAGGSDTQYF
cdr3_nt: TGTGCCACCTGGCGGGCAGGGGGGTCAGATACGCAGTATTTT

j_call: TRBJ2-2
d_call: TRBD2
clone_size: few
v_call: TRBV7-8
cdr3_aa: CASSFRRGLGTGELFF
cdr3_nt: TGTGCCAGCAGCTTCCGGCGGGGACTAGGAACCGGGGAGCTGTTTTTT

j_call: TRBJ1-1
d_call: -
clone_size: -
v_call: TRBV6-6
cdr3_aa: CASSPRRNTEAFF
cdr3_nt: TGTGCCAGCAGCCCTCGGCGGAACACTGAAGCTTTCTTT

j_call: TRBJ1-2
d_call: TRBD1
clone_size: -
v_call: TRBV2
cdr3_aa: CASTTGTGSRYGYTF
cdr3_nt: TGTGCCAGCACGACCGGGACAGGGAGTCGCTATGGCTACACCTTC

j_call: TRBJ2-7
d_call: -
clone_size: -
v_call: TRBV7-8
cdr3_aa: CASSLSRPSSYEQYF
cdr3_nt: TGTGCCAGCAGCTTGTCGCGTCCTAGCTCCTACGAGCAGTACTTC

j_call: TRBJ2-2
d_call: -
clone_size: -
v_call: TRBV28
cdr3_aa: CASSIGAATGELFF
cdr3_nt: TGTGCCAGCAGCATCGGGGCCGCCACCGGGGAGCTGTTTTTT

j_call: TRBJ1-5
d_call: -
clone_size: -
v_call: TRBV12-5
cdr3_aa: CAGPALQLGNQPQHF
cdr3_nt: TGTGCTGGGCCGGCCCTTCAGTTGGGCAATCAGCCCCAGCATTTT

j_call: TRBJ1-4
d_call: TRBD1
clone_size: -
v_call: TRBV28
cdr3_aa: CASSKQGTNEKLFF
cdr3_nt: TGTGCCAGCAGCAAACAGGGGACTAATGAAAAACTGTTTTTT

j_call: TRBJ2-7
d_call: -
clone_size: -
v_call: TRBV5-8
cdr3_aa: CASSSPGRWGYEQYF
cdr3_nt: TGTGCCAGCAGCTCCCCTGGCCGGTGGGGCTACGAGCAGTACTTC

j_call: TRBJ1-4
d_call: TRBD1
clone_size: -
v_call: TRBV10-3
cdr3_aa: CAISESRDRGLKLFF
cdr3_nt: TGTGCCATCAGTGAGTCGAGGGACAGGGGGCTGAAACTGTTTTTT

j_call: TRBJ1-1
d_call: -
clone_size: few
v_call: TRBV30
cdr3_aa: CAWSGVKRNTEAFF
cdr3_nt: TGTGCCTGGAGTGGAGTGAAAAGGAACACTGAAGCTTTCTTT

j_call: TRBJ2-3
d_call: -
clone_size: -
v_call: TRBV20-1
cdr3_aa: CSAPLDTQYF
cdr3_nt: TGCAGTGCCCCCCTCGATACGCAGTATTTT

j_call: TRBJ2-5
d_call: -
clone_size: -
v_call: TRBV11-2
cdr3_aa: CASSPTGLETQYF
cdr3_nt: TGTGCCAGCAGCCCGACGGGGCTGGAGACCCAGTACTTC

j_call: TRBJ1-3
d_call: TRBD1
clone_size: -
v_call: TRBV11-2
cdr3_aa: CASSFTGGSRGNTIYF
cdr3_nt: TGTGCCAGCAGCTTTACAGGGGGTTCGCGAGGAAACACCATATATTTT

j_call: TRBJ2-1
d_call: -
clone_size: once
v_call: TRBV5-1
cdr3_aa: CASSAGLNYNEQFF
cdr3_nt: TGCGCCAGCAGCGCCGGACTGAACTACAATGAGCAGTTCTTC

j_call: TRBJ2-1
d_call: TRBD2
clone_size: -
v_call: TRBV27
cdr3_aa: CASTLLGLAGGPGNEQFF
cdr3_nt: TGTGCCAGCACCTTATTGGGACTAGCGGGAGGGCCGGGCAATGAGCAGTTCTTC

j_call: TRBJ2-7
d_call: -
clone_size: -
v_call: TRBV28
cdr3_aa: CASSLGTYGQYF
cdr3_nt: TGTGCCAGCAGTTTAGGAACCTACGGGCAGTACTTC

j_call: TRBJ2-6
d_call: -
clone_size: few
v_call: TRBV18
cdr3_aa: CASSPKSGNSGANVLTF
cdr3_nt: TGTGCCAGCTCACCAAAATCAGGGAACTCTGGGGCCAACGTCCTGACTTTC

j_call: TRBJ1-2
d_call: -
clone_size: -
v_call: TRBV6-6
cdr3_aa: CASSETGWDGYTF
cdr3_nt: TGTGCCAGCAGTGAGACGGGTTGGGATGGCTACACCTTC

j_call: TRBJ1-2
d_call: TRBD1
clone_size: -
v_call: TRBV14
cdr3_aa: CASSPTGFGGYTF
cdr3_nt: TGTGCCAGCAGCCCGACAGGGTTTGGAGGCTACACCTTC

j_call: TRBJ1-2
d_call: -
clone_size: -
v_call: TRBV4-2
cdr3_aa: CASSQDRTRGNYGYTF
cdr3_nt: TGTGCCAGCAGCCAAGATCGCACAAGGGGGAACTATGGCTACACCTTC

j_call: TRBJ2-6
d_call: -
clone_size: -
v_call: TRBV2
cdr3_aa: CASSGRVRGGANVLTF
cdr3_nt: TGTGCCAGCAGTGGAAGGGTACGTGGTGGGGCCAACGTCCTGACTTTC

j_call: TRBJ2-1
d_call: TRBD1
clone_size: -
v_call: TRBV19
cdr3_aa: CASSNHRDRGYNEQFF
cdr3_nt: TGTGCCAGTAGCAATCACCGGGACAGGGGATACAATGAGCAGTTCTTC

j_call: TRBJ2-2
d_call: -
clone_size: -
v_call: TRBV5-5
cdr3_aa: CASSLLTGTPGGGELFF
cdr3_nt: TGTGCCAGCAGCTTGTTGACCGGGACACCTGGAGGCGGGGAGCTGTTTTTT

j_call: TRBJ2-3
d_call: TRBD2
clone_size: -
v_call: TRBV27
cdr3_aa: CASSDYTGTSGKDTQYF
cdr3_nt: TGTGCCAGCAGTGATTACACCGGGACTAGCGGGAAGGATACGCAGTATTTT

j_call: TRBJ2-7
d_call: TRBD1
clone_size: -
v_call: TRBV28
cdr3_aa: CASGQRGQGNYEQYF
cdr3_nt: TGTGCCAGCGGCCAAAGAGGACAGGGGAACTACGAGCAGTACTTC

j_call: TRBJ2-3
d_call: -
clone_size: -
v_call: TRBV19
cdr3_aa: CASSIGDRTDTQYF
cdr3_nt: TGTGCCAGTAGTATTGGGGACCGCACAGATACGCAGTATTTT

j_call: TRBJ2-2
d_call: -
clone_size: -
v_call: TRBV7-3
cdr3_aa: CASSHNTGELFF
cdr3_nt: TGTGCCAGCAGCCATAACACCGGGGAGCTGTTTTTT

j_call: TRBJ1-2
d_call: -
clone_size: once
v_call: TRBV5-4
cdr3_aa: CASSLGTATSNYGYTF
cdr3_nt: TGTGCCAGCAGCTTGGGGACAGCCACTTCTAACTATGGCTACACCTTC

j_call: TRBJ1-1
d_call: -
clone_size: -
v_call: TRBV13
cdr3_aa: CASSPPRGRNTEAFF
cdr3_nt: TGTGCCAGCAGCCCCCCGCGAGGGAGAAACACTGAAGCTTTCTTT

j_call: TRBJ2-1
d_call: TRBD1
clone_size: -
v_call: TRBV7-3
cdr3_aa: CASSQTGVATYNEQFF
cdr3_nt: TGTGCCAGCAGCCAAACAGGGGTAGCTACTTACAATGAGCAGTTCTTC

j_call: TRBJ2-7
d_call: -
clone_size: -
v_call: TRBV6-5
cdr3_aa: CASTRPGSAEQYF
cdr3_nt: TGTGCCAGCACCAGGCCCGGGTCCGCCGAGCAGTACTTC

j_call: TRBJ2-1
d_call: -
clone_size: few
v_call: TRBV18
cdr3_aa: CASSPPQGTYNEQFF
cdr3_nt: TGTGCCAGCTCACCACCACAGGGAACCTACAATGAGCAGTTCTTC

j_call: TRBJ2-7
d_call: -
clone_size: few
v_call: TRBV7-9
cdr3_aa: CASSPGSGYEQYF
cdr3_nt: TGTGCCAGCAGCCCCGGGTCGGGCTACGAGCAGTACTTC

j_call: TRBJ2-2
d_call: TRBD1
clone_size: -
v_call: TRBV27
cdr3_aa: CASSSDRADGELFF
cdr3_nt: TGTGCCAGCAGTTCGGACAGGGCGGACGGGGAGCTGTTTTTT

j_call: TRBJ1-5
d_call: -
clone_size: few
v_call: TRBV29-1
cdr3_aa: CSVAGFGQPQHF
cdr3_nt: TGCAGCGTTGCGGGGTTTGGTCAGCCCCAGCATTTT

j_call: TRBJ2-3
d_call: -
clone_size: -
v_call: TRBV12-1
cdr3_aa: CASSLRDTQYF
cdr3_nt: TGTGCCAGCAGCTTGCGTGATACGCAGTATTTT

j_call: TRBJ2-7
d_call: TRBD2
clone_size: -
v_call: TRBV28
cdr3_aa: CASRRAGRNYEQYF
cdr3_nt: TGTGCCAGCAGGAGAGCGGGACGTAACTACGAGCAGTACTTC

j_call: TRBJ1-1
d_call: -
clone_size: -
v_call: TRBV7-9
cdr3_aa: CASSPRGVNTEAFF
cdr3_nt: TGTGCCAGCAGTCCGAGGGGGGTGAACACTGAAGCTTTCTTT

j_call: TRBJ2-7
d_call: -
clone_size: -
v_call: TRBV2
cdr3_aa: CASSEGGAYEQYF
cdr3_nt: TGTGCCAGCAGTGAAGGGGGAGCCTACGAGCAGTACTTC

j_call: TRBJ1-4
d_call: TRBD1
clone_size: -
v_call: TRBV28
cdr3_aa: CASSLLQGPTNEKLFF
cdr3_nt: TGTGCCAGCAGTTTATTACAGGGGCCAACTAATGAAAAACTGTTTTTT

j_call: TRBJ2-7
d_call: TRBD1
clone_size: -
v_call: TRBV9
cdr3_aa: CASSVEPAGTVGEQYF
cdr3_nt: TGTGCCAGCAGCGTAGAGCCCGCCGGGACAGTCGGGGAGCAGTACTTC

j_call: TRBJ1-4
d_call: -
clone_size: -
v_call: TRBV28
cdr3_aa: CASSWATGNEKLFF
cdr3_nt: TGTGCCAGCAGTTGGGCGACGGGGAATGAAAAACTGTTTTTT

j_call: TRBJ1-5
d_call: -
clone_size: -
v_call: TRBV4-3
cdr3_aa: CASSRGRYSNQPQHF
cdr3_nt: TGCGCCAGCAGCCGAGGACGGTATAGCAATCAGCCCCAGCATTTT

j_call: TRBJ2-5
d_call: TRBD1
clone_size: -
v_call: TRBV7-2
cdr3_aa: CASRQSGGSFQYF
cdr3_nt: TGTGCCAGCAGGCAGTCAGGGGGCTCCTTCCAGTACTTC